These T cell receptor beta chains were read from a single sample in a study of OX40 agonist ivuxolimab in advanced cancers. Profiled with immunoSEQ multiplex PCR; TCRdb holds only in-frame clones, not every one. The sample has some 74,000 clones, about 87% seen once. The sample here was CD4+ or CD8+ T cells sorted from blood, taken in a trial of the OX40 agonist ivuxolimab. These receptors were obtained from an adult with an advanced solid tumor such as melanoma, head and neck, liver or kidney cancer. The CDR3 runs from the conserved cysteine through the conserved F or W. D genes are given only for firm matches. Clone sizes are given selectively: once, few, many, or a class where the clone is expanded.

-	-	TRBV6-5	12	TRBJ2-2	CASSYGSGELFF	TGTGCCAGCAGTTACGGGTCCGGGGAGCTGTTTTTT
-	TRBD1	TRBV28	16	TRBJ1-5	CASSLPTGQGIQPQHF	TGTGCCAGCAGCCTACCCACGGGACAGGGAATACAGCCCCAGCATTTT
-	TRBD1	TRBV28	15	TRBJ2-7	CASSTTGEESYEQYF	TGTGCCAGCAGTACGACAGGGGAAGAGTCCTACGAGCAGTACTTC
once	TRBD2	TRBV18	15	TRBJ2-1	CASSRSGGLGNEQFF	TGTGCCAGCTCACGGAGCGGGGGGCTGGGGAATGAGCAGTTCTTC
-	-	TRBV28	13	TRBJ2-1	CASSSGALYEQFF	TGTGCCAGCAGTTCCGGGGCACTATATGAGCAGTTCTTC
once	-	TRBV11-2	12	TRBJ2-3	CASSPSTDTQYF	TGTGCCAGCAGCCCCAGCACAGATACGCAGTATTTT
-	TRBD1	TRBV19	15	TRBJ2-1	CASSTYRGDYNEQFF	TGTGCCAGTAGTACCTACAGGGGGGACTACAATGAGCAGTTCTTC
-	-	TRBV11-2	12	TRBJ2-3	CASSGGTDTQYF	TGTGCCAGCAGCGGGGGCACAGATACGCAGTATTTT
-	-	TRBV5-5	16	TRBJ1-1	CASSLPPGTGHTEAFF	TGTGCCAGCAGCTTACCCCCCGGGACGGGCCATACTGAAGCTTTCTTT
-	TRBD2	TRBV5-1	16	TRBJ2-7	CASSLAGTSLANEQYF	TGCGCCAGCAGCTTGGCCGGGACTAGTCTTGCCAACGAGCAGTACTTC
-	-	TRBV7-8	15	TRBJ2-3	CASSLGVGLKDTQYF	TGTGCCAGCAGCTTAGGAGTGGGACTGAAAGATACGCAGTATTTT
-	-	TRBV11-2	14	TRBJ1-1	CASSLEPGNTEAFF	TGTGCCAGCAGCTTAGAACCTGGGAACACTGAAGCTTTCTTT
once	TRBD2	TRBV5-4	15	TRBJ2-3	CASSLALAATDTQYF	TGTGCCAGCAGCTTGGCCCTAGCGGCCACAGATACGCAGTATTTT
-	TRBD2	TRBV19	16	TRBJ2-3	CASTSRTSSRGDTQYF	TGTGCCAGTACCTCCCGGACTAGCTCTCGCGGGGATACGCAGTATTTT
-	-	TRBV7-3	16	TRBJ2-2	CASSPTGRVNTGELFF	TGTGCCAGCAGCCCGACGGGCAGAGTTAACACCGGGGAGCTGTTTTTT
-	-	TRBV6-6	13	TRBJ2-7	CASSPPLFYEQYF	TGTGCCAGCAGTCCCCCACTTTTCTACGAGCAGTACTTC
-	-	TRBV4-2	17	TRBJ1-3	CASSQGAGGARGNTIYF	TGTGCCAGCAGCCAAGGTGCCGGGGGGGCGAGGGGAAACACCATATATTTT
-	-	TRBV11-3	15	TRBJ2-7	CASSPQGPNNYEQYF	TGTGCCAGCAGCCCCCAAGGTCCCAACAACTACGAGCAGTACTTC
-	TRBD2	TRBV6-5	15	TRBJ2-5	CASSYSLAGQETQYF	TGTGCCAGCAGTTACTCACTAGCGGGTCAAGAGACCCAGTACTTC
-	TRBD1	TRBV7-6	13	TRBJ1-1	CASSLAAGGVAFF	TGTGCCAGCAGCTTAGCGGCAGGGGGCGTAGCTTTCTTT
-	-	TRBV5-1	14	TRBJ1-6	CASSLSTENSPLHF	TGCGCCAGCAGCCTTTCGACAGAAAATTCACCCCTCCACTTT
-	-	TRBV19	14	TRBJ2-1	CASSIGHGYNEQFF	TGTGCCAGTAGTATAGGACACGGGTACAATGAGCAGTTCTTC
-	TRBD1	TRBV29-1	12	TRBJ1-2	CSVEDRGKGYTF	TGCAGCGTTGAGGACAGGGGGAAGGGCTACACCTTC
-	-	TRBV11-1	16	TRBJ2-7	CASSLGPAGAFYEQYF	TGTGCCAGCAGCTTAGGTCCGGCGGGGGCCTTCTACGAGCAGTACTTC